This TCR beta chain was sequenced in a study of identical twins. Broader study findings: The abundant beta clonotypes from cord blood had fewer insertions, and memory repertoires had none of this. The authors noted that invariant MAIT and iNKT cells could partly confound zero-insertion analyses.

This clonotype came up many times. What it binds is unknown. A universal primer site was incorporated via template switching, and the cDNA contained unique molecular identifiers. TCRdb reprocessed the 5' RACE reads via MiXCR and lists one record per CDR3 protein. The sample lists about 150,000 distinct CDR3 sequences; 3% to 4% were seen once. CDR3 length: 17 amino acids. Between the trimmed V and J ends, which lost 3 bases and 4 bases, there was a span of 19 bases. Sequencing was performed on memory T cells sorted from blood. The TCR sequence derives from a young man in good health. The J gene is TRBJ2-1, the V gene TRBV12-3 or TRBV12-4; the D gene is possibly TRBD1 (5 bases). Here the CDR3 reads CASSFGQGSSGYNEQFF. CDR3 coding DNA: TGTGCCAGCAGTTTCGGGCAGGGCTCGAGTGGATACAATGAGCAGTTCTTC.